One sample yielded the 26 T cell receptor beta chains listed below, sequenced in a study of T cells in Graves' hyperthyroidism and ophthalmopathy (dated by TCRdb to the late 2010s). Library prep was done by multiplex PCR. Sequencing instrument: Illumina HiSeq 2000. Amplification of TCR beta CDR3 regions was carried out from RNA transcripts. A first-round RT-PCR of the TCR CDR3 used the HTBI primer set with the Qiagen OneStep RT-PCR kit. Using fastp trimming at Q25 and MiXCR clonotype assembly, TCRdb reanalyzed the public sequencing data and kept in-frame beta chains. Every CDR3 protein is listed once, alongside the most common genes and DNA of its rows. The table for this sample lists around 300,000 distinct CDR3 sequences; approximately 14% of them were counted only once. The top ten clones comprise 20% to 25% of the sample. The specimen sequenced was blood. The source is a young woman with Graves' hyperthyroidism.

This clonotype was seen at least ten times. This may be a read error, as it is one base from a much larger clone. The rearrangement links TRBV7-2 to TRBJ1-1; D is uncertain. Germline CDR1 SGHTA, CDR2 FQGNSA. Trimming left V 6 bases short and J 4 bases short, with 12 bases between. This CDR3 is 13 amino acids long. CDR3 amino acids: CASSFPVSTEAFF. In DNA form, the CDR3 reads TGTGCCAGCAGTTTTCCGGTGAGCACTGAAGCTTTCTTT.

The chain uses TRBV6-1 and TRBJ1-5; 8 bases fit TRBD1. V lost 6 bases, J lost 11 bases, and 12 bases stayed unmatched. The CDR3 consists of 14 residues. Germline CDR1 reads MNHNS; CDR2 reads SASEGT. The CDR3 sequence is CASRIQGEVGSQHF. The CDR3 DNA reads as TGTGCCAGCAGGATACAGGGGGAAGTTGGATCCCAGCATTTT.

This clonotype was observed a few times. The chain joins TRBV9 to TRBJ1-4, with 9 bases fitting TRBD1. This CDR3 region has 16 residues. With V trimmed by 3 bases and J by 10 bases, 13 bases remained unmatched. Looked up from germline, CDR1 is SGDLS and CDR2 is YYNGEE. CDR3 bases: TGTGCCAGCAGCGCCCCGGAGGACAGGGGCAGGGGAAAACTGTTTTTT. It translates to CASSAPEDRGRGKLFF.

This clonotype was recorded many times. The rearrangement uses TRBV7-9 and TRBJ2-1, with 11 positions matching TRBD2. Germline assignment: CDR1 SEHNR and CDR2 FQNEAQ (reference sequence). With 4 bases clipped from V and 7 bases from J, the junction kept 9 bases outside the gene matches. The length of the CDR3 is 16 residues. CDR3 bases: TGTGCCAGCAGCTCCCTCACTAGCGGGAGAGGGAATGAGCAGTTCTTC. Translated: CASSSLTSGRGNEQFF.

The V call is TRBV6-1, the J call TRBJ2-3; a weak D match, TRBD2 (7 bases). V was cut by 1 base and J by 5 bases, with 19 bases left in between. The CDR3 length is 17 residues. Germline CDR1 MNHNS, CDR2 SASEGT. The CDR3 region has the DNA TGTGCCAGCAGTGAAGTGGGCGGGGGCCCTCTGGGAGATACGCAGTATTTT. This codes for CASSEVGGGPLGDTQYF.

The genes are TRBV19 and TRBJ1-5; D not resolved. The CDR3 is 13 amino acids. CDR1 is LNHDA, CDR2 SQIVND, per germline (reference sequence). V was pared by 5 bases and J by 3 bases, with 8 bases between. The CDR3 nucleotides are TGTGCCAGTAGTGTTGCGGTCAATCAGCCCCAGCATTTT. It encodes CASSVAVNQPQHF.

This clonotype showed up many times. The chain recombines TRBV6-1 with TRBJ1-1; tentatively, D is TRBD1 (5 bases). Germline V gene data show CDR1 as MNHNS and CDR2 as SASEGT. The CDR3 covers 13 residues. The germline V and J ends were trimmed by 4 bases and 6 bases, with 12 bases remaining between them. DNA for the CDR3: TGTGCCAGCAGTGTGGGGCGAGGGGCTGAAGCTTTCTTT. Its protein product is CASSVGRGAEAFF.

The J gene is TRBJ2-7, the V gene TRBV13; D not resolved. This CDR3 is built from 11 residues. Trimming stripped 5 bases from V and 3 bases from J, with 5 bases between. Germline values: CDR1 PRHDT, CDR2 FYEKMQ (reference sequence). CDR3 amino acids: CASSRRYEQYF. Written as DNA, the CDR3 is TGTGCCAGCAGCCGGCGCTACGAGCAGTACTTC.

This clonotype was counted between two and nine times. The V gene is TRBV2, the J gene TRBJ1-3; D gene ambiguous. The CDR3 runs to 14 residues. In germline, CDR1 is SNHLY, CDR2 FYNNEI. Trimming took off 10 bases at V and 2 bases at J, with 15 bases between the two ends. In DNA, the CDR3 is TGTGCCATCCTCGGGTTCCAAGCTGGAAACACCATATATTTT. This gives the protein CAILGFQAGNTIYF.

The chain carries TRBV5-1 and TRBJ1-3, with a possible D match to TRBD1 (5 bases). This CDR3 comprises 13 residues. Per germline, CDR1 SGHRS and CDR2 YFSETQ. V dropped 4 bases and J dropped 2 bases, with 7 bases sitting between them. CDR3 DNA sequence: TGCGCCAGCAGCCAGGACACTGGAAACACCATATATTTT. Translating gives CASSQDTGNTIYF.

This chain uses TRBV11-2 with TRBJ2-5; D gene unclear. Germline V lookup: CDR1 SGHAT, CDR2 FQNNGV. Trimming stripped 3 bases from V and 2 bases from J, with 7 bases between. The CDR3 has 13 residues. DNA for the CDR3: TGTGCCAGCAGCTTGTCAGTGCAAGAGACCCAGTACTTC. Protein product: CASSLSVQETQYF.

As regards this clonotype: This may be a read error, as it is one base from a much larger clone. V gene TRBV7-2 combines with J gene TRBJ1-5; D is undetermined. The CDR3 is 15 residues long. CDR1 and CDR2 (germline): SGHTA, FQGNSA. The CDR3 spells CASSLGRASNQPHHF. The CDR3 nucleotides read TGTGCCAGCAGCTTGGGGAGGGCTAGCAATCAGCCCCATCATTTT.

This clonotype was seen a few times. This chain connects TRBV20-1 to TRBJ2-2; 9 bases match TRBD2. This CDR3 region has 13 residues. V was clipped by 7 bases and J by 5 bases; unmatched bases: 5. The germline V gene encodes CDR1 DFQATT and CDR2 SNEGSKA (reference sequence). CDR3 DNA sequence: TGCAGTGTTAGCGGGAGAGGAACCGGGGAGCTGTTTTTT. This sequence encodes CSVSGRGTGELFF.

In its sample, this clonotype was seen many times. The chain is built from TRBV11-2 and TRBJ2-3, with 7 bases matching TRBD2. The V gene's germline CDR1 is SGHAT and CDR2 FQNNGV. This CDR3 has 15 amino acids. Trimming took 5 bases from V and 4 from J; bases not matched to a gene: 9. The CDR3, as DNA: TGTGCCAGCAGCCCTCAGGCGGGAGTCTCAGATACGCAGTATTTT. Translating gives CASSPQAGVSDTQYF.

The CDR3 coding sequence is TGTGCCAGCAGTTCAATCGACAGGGCCGCCTCCTACGAGCAGTACTTC. As protein: CASSSIDRAASYEQYF. The chain recombines TRBV27 with TRBJ2-7; 7 bases map to TRBD1. V shed 4 bases and J 0 bases; nucleotides not matched to a gene: 9. Germline lookup yields CDR1 MNHEY and CDR2 SMNVEV (reference sequence). The CDR3 spans 16 residues.

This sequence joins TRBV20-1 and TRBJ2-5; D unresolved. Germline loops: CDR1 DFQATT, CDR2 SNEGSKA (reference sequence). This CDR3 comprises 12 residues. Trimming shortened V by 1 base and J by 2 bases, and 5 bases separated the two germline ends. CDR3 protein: CSARGLQETQYF. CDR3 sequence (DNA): TGCAGTGCTAGAGGACTTCAAGAGACCCAGTACTTC.

The CDR3 sequence is CASSHAGAPKKGEQFF. The CDR3 DNA follows: TGTGCCAGCAGCCACGCCGGGGCACCAAAAAAGGGGGAGCAGTTCTTC. The V gene is TRBV6-1, the J gene TRBJ2-1; perhaps D is TRBD1 or TRBD2 (5 bases each). Germline values: CDR1 MNHNS, CDR2 SASEGT. The CDR3 runs to 16 residues. With 6 bases removed from V and 10 bases from J, the gap between germline ends came to 25 bases.

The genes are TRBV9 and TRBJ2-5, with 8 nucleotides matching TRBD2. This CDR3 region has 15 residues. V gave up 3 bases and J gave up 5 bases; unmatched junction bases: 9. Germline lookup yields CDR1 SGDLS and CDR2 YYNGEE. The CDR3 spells CASSDPSGGGETQYF. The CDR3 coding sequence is TGTGCCAGCAGCGATCCTTCCGGCGGGGGGGAGACCCAGTACTTC.

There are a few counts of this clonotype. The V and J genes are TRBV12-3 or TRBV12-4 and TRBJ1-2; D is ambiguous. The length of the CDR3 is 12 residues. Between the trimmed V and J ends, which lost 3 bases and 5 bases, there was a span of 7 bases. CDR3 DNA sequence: TGTGCCAGCAGTTTTGGGGTTTATGGCTACACCTTC. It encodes CASSFGVYGYTF.

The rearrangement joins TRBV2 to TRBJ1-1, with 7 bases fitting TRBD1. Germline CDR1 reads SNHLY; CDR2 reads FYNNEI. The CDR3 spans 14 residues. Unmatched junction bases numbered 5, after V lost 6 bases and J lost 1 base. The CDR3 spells CASSLNRGNTEAFF. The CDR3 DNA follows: TGTGCCAGCAGCCTTAACAGGGGGAACACTGAAGCTTTCTTT.

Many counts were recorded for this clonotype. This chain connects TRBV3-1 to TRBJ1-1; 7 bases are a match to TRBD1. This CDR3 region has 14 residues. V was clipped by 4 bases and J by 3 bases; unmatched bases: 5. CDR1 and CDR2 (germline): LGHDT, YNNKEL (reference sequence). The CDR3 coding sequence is TGTGCCAGCAGCCCTAGACAGGGATACACTGAAGCTTTCTTT. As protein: CASSPRQGYTEAFF.

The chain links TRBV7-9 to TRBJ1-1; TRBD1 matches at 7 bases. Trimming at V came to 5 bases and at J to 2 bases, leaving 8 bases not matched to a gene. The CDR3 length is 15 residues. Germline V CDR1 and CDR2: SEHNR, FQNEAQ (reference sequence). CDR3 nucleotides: TGTGCCAGCAGCGTCCAGACAGGGCGAAACACTGAAGCTTTCTTT. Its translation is CASSVQTGRNTEAFF.

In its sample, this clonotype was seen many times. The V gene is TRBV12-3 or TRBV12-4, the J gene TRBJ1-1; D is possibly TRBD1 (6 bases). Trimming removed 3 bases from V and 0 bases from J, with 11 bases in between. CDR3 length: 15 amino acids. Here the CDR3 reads CASSFPGAMNTEAFF. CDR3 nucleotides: TGTGCCAGCAGTTTTCCAGGGGCGATGAACACTGAAGCTTTCTTT.

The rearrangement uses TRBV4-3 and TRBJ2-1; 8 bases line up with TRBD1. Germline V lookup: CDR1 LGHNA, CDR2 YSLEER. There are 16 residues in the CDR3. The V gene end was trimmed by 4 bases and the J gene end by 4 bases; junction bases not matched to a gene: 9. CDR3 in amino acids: CASSPTDRALYNEQFF. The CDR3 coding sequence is TGCGCCAGCAGCCCAACGGACAGGGCGTTGTACAATGAGCAGTTCTTC.

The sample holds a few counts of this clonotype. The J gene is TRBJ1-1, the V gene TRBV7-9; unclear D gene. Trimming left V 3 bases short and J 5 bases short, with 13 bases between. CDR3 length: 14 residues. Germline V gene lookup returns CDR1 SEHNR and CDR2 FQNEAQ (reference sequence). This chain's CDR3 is CASSFPTSTTEAFF. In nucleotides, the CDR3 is TGTGCCAGCAGCTTCCCGACATCGACAACTGAAGCTTTCTTT.

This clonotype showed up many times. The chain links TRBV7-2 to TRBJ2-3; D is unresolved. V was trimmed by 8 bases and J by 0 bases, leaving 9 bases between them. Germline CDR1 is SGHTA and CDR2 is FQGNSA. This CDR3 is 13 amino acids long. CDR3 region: CASLGGSTDTQYF. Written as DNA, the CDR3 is TGTGCCAGCTTAGGTGGGAGCACAGATACGCAGTATTTT.